This TCR beta chain was documented in a study of blood T cell repertoires in COVID-19. Study information: Acute and convalescent COVID-19 samples came from the United States, Italy and Spain.

V lost 3 bases and J 2 bases, leaving 8 bases between the germline ends. This CDR3 is 13 amino acids long. The germline gives CDR1 SGHAT, CDR2 FQNNGV. Only in-frame clones appear in the TCRdb table, and some are missing; sequencing was by immunoSEQ multiplex PCR. The sample lists about 210,000 clones, approximately 82% seen once, with approximately 12% in the top ten. V is TRBV11-2 and J is TRBJ2-7; D is undetermined. Sequenced material: peripheral blood. The TCR sequence derives from a woman in her thirties or forties with acute or convalescent COVID-19. In nucleotides, the CDR3 is TGTGCCAGCAGCTTCTTACAAACCTACGAGCAGTACTTC. Its translation is CASSFLQTYEQYF.